The clone carrying this TCR beta chain has a handful of counts. What it recognizes is unknown. This sample stems from a study of cytomegalovirus exposure and HLA in healthy donors. PCR amplification relied on 60 Vbeta primers (plus 13 Jbeta primers). Libraries were prepared by immunoSEQ multiplex PCR; TCRdb keeps only in-frame clonotypes and omits some of them. Among some 70,000 clones listed, 75% to 80% were seen once. Whole-study results and caveats: In vitro data verified three CMV-associated chains as specific for CMV antigens.

Germline assignment: CDR1 SNHLY and CDR2 FYNNEI. The CDR3 extends over 15 amino acids. The trim removed 9 bases at V and 2 bases at J, leaving 6 bases unmatched. The chain recombines TRBV2 with TRBJ2-6, with TRBD2 matching 8 bases. The specimen was PBMCs. The clonotype originates from a man younger than 30 in good health and CMV-seropositive. The CDR3 region has the DNA TGTGCCAGGGGACCGGGGGGGACTGGGGCCAACGTCCTGACTTTC. Its translation is CARGPGGTGANVLTF.